This entry features one T cell receptor (beta chain) sequence. Its antigen is still unknown. Built from TCR beta cDNA, the libraries had unique molecular identifiers in them. TCRdb recomputed calls from the PCR reads with MiXCR, one row per CDR3 protein. This repertoire shows fewer than 900,000 distinct CDR3 sequences, approximately 44% found once; its top ten account for around 4.7%. This record belongs to a study of post-analysis software for immune sequencing data. Study findings and constraints: The normalized Chao1 diversity of multiple sclerosis patients was significantly lower than that of controls. In patients, about five TRBV segments were more frequent than in controls, with TRBV5-6, TRBV5-1 and TRBV20-1 among them. The authors found that F measure strongly co-clustered same-batch samples.

Looked up from germline, CDR1 is GTSNPN and CDR2 is SVGIG (reference sequence). This CDR3 comprises 16 residues. Sequenced: blood. This TCR came from a girl between 5 and 17 years old with multiple sclerosis. J is TRBJ1-4 and V is TRBV30, with D perhaps matching TRBD1 (6 bases). The CDR3 reads CALTRTGSVANEKLFF. The CDR3 DNA sequence: TGTGCGCTAACCCGAACAGGGTCAGTGGCTAATGAAAAACTGTTTTTT.